Each of the 15 T cell receptor beta chains below was sequenced from the same sample in a study of CD8 T cells in ankylosing spondylitis. Study-wide findings and caveats: Blood from ankylosing spondylitis patients appeared to carry a characteristic roughly 8-variant TCR beta motif.

These receptors have no identified antigens. TCRdb redid the calling of the 5' RACE reads with MiXCR, one entry per CDR3 protein. The data contain fewer than 750,000 distinct CDR3 sequences, about 20% of them seen just once; the ten biggest clones take up roughly a fifth. Input material: blood, either unsorted or a sorted T cell fraction (not recorded which). Receptors originate from a male donor with ankylosing spondylitis.

The chain carries TRBV5-1 and TRBJ2-2, with 11 positions matching TRBD2. Germline CDR1 reads SGHRS; CDR2 reads YFSETQ. With V trimmed by 2 bases and J by 5 bases, 5 bases remained unmatched. CDR3 size: 16 residues. As DNA, the CDR3 is TGCGCCAGCAGCTTAACTAGCGGGAGTAGGACCGGGGAGCTGTTTTTT. Translating gives CASSLTSGSRTGELFF.

This chain links TRBV20-1 with TRBJ2-7, with unresolved D. With 0 bases removed from V and 4 bases from J, the gap between germline ends came to 7 bases. CDR1 DFQATT and CDR2 SNEGSKA come from the germline V gene (reference sequence). The CDR3 is 12 residues long. The CDR3 protein is CSAREVPYEQYF. DNA of the CDR3: TGCAGTGCTAGAGAGGTACCTTACGAGCAGTACTTC.

This clonotype was seen more than once but under ten times. The V call is TRBV7-2, the J call TRBJ2-7; no clear D gene. CDR1 and CDR2 from the germline V gene are SGHTA and FQGNSA. Deletions cut 8 bases from V and 1 base from J, with 12 bases between. The CDR3 totals 13 residues. The CDR3 DNA is TGTGCCAGCCTGGACCCGTTTTCCTACGAGCAGTACTTC. Amino acids: CASLDPFSYEQYF.

The CDR3 here is CSAITGGGETQYF. The CDR3 DNA sequence: TGCAGTGCTATTACAGGGGGAGGAGAGACCCAGTACTTC. V usage is TRBV20-1 and J usage is TRBJ2-5; 8 nucleotides agree with TRBD1. CDR1 DFQATT and CDR2 SNEGSKA come from the germline V gene (reference sequence). The V segment lost 4 bases and the J segment 4 bases; nucleotides outside the gene matches: 5. The CDR3 is made up of 13 amino acids.

In this sample, this clonotype turned up a few times. V usage is TRBV28 and J usage is TRBJ1-3; D is unresolved. The V and J ends lost 7 bases and 3 bases respectively, with 13 bases between them. The germline gives CDR1 MDHEN, CDR2 SYDVKM. The length of the CDR3 is 14 residues. The CDR3 is CASTRLLYGNTIYF. DNA of the CDR3: TGTGCCAGCACCAGACTTCTCTATGGAAACACCATATATTTT.

This clonotype was counted a few times. The chain is built from TRBV3-1 and TRBJ1-3; no definite D call. The CDR3 has 13 amino acids. Germline lookup yields CDR1 LGHDT and CDR2 YNNKEL (reference sequence). Trimming removed 2 bases at V and 3 bases at J, with 5 bases between. The CDR3 protein is CASSQTYGNTIYF. The CDR3 DNA is TGTGCCAGCAGCCAAACCTATGGAAACACCATATATTTT.

The chain is built from TRBV27 and TRBJ1-4; 7 nucleotides match TRBD1. The CDR3 contains 15 residues. Trimming cost V 6 bases and J 5 bases; bases outside gene matches: 9. Germline V gene lookup returns CDR1 MNHEY and CDR2 SMNVEV (reference sequence). The CDR3 reads CASSVSGQPNEKLFF. CDR3 bases: TGTGCCAGCAGCGTTTCGGGACAGCCGAATGAAAAACTGTTTTTT.

The genes are TRBV5-1 and TRBJ1-6; D uncertain. Between the trimmed V and J ends, which lost 0 bases and 0 bases, there was a span of 7 bases. The germline V gene encodes CDR1 SGHRS and CDR2 YFSETQ. This CDR3 region has 16 residues. The CDR3 bases are TGCGCCAGCAGCTTGGGCGGAAACTCCTATAATTCACCCCTCCACTTT. Residues: CASSLGGNSYNSPLHF.

V usage is TRBV12-3 or TRBV12-4 and J usage is TRBJ1-4, with 8 bases matching TRBD1. This CDR3 region has 15 residues. V lost 5 bases to trimming and J lost 4 bases; unmatched junction nucleotides: 6. The CDR3 DNA follows: TGTGCCAGCAGTAGGGACAGGACCTTTAATGAAAAACTGTTTTTT. Amino acids: CASSRDRTFNEKLFF.

The genes are TRBV3-1 and TRBJ2-5, with D maybe TRBD1 (6 bases). CDR1 LGHDT and CDR2 YNNKEL come from the germline V gene (reference sequence). The CDR3 extends over 17 amino acids. Trimming took off 2 bases at V and 1 base at J, with 17 bases between the two ends. The CDR3 nucleotides read TGTGCCAGCAGCCAACGGTCGCAGGGGACCTCCCAAGAGACCCAGTACTTC. Translation: CASSQRSQGTSQETQYF.

This clonotype has more than one count but fewer than ten. The chain is built from TRBV2 and TRBJ1-2; 9 nucleotides match TRBD1. The CDR3 length is 15 residues. Germline V gene lookup returns CDR1 SNHLY and CDR2 FYNNEI. Trimming removed 4 bases from V and 8 bases from J; junction bases left unmatched: 11. CDR3 in DNA: TGTGCCAGCAGTGGTTCGGGACAGGGAAAATACGGCTACACCTTC. Translating gives CASSGSGQGKYGYTF. Looking up the rest from reference TRBV2 and TRBJ1-2 gives the full variable domain: EPEVTQTPSHQVTQMGQEVILRCVPISNHLYFYWYRQILGQKVEFLVSFYNNEISEKSEIFDDQFSVERPDGSNFTLKIRSTKLEDSAMYFCASSGSGQGKYGYTFGSGTRLTVV.

This clonotype was counted between two and nine times. The chain links TRBV6-5 to TRBJ1-6; maybe TRBD1 (5 bases). CDR3 length equals 14 residues. Germline CDR1 MNHEY, CDR2 SVGAGI. V was cut by 2 bases and J by 8 bases, with 10 bases left in between. Here the CDR3 reads CASSYRQGDSPLHF. The CDR3 nucleotides read TGTGCCAGCAGTTACCGGCAGGGAGATTCACCCCTCCACTTT.

The rearrangement uses TRBV24-1 and TRBJ2-1; tentatively, D is TRBD1 (6 bases). Per the germline V gene, CDR1 is KGHDR and CDR2 is SFDVKD. Deletions cut 7 bases from V and 7 bases from J, with 7 bases between. The CDR3 has 11 amino acids. The CDR3: CATSRGNEQFF. Here the CDR3 DNA reads TGTGCCACCAGCAGGGGTAATGAGCAGTTCTTC.

V gene TRBV7-2 combines with J gene TRBJ1-2; weak D call: TRBD1 (5 bases). The ends were cut back, 6 bases at V and 3 bases at J, with 14 bases in the middle. CDR1 and CDR2 from the germline V gene are SGHTA and FQGNSA. The CDR3 loop spans 14 amino acids. CDR3 in amino acids: CASRPPRGDYGYTF. The CDR3 DNA is TGTGCCAGCAGACCCCCCCGAGGGGACTATGGCTACACCTTC.

The chain couples TRBV6-1 to TRBJ2-1, with D tentatively TRBD1 (5 bases). The germline gives CDR1 MNHNS, CDR2 SASEGT. This CDR3 is 14 amino acids long. V was pared by 2 bases and J by 7 bases, with 12 bases between. DNA of the CDR3: TGTGCCAGCAGTGAAAGGCCCGACAGTAATGAGCAGTTCTTC. Its protein product is CASSERPDSNEQFF.